These 6 T cell receptor beta chains came from one sample sequenced in a study of blood T cell repertoires in COVID-19. The assay was immunoSEQ multiplex PCR, and TCRdb's table has in-frame clones only and misses some. The sample shows 430,000 or so clones, around 89% of them seen only once. Sequencing was performed on PBMCs or T cells enriched from blood (not recorded which). The receptors shown here come from a woman in her thirties or forties who had recovered from COVID-19.

This clone was detected once. The chain carries TRBV6-2 or TRBV6-3 and TRBJ2-1, with TRBD2 matching over 12 bases. Looked up from germline, CDR1 is MNHEY and CDR2 is SVGEGT. This CDR3 is 18 amino acids long. The V segment lost 2 bases and the J segment 0 bases; nucleotides outside the gene matches: 5. For the CDR3, the DNA is TGTGCCAGCAGTTACCCGGGACTAGCGGGCCTCTCCTACAATGAGCAGTTCTTC. Translation: CASSYPGLAGLSYNEQFF.

V is TRBV6-5 and J is TRBJ1-1; D might be TRBD1 (6 bases). Trimming removed 6 bases from V and 2 bases from J, with 16 bases in between. The CDR3 length is 15 residues. Germline V gene lookup returns CDR1 MNHEY and CDR2 SVGAGI. The CDR3 nucleotides read TGTGCCAGCAGACGCCCGGGACACGATAACACTGAAGCTTTCTTT. This sequence encodes CASRRPGHDNTEAFF.

This rearrangement joins TRBV6-2 or TRBV6-3 to TRBJ1-2; 10 positions agree with TRBD1. CDR3 length: 15 residues. V trimming: 6 bases; J trimming: 4 bases; junction bases outside the gene matches: 8. Germline loops: CDR1 MNHEY, CDR2 SVGEGT. CDR3 nucleotide sequence: TGTGCCAGCAGCTCCCAGGGACAGGGGCCCTATGGCTACACCTTC. Translating gives CASSSQGQGPYGYTF.

The chain joins TRBV5-6 to TRBJ1-3; D is unresolved. Trimming took off 0 bases at V and 0 bases at J, with 10 bases between the two ends. There are 16 residues in the CDR3. Germline CDR1 is SGHDT and CDR2 is YYEEEE. CDR3 residues: CASSLGLGSSGNTIYF. The CDR3 coding sequence is TGTGCCAGCAGCTTGGGATTAGGGAGCTCTGGAAACACCATATATTTT.

This CDR3 reads CASSSDRSGNTIYF. DNA for the CDR3: TGTGCCAGCAGCTCGGACAGATCTGGAAACACCATATATTTT. The chain joins TRBV7-9 to TRBJ1-3, with D possibly TRBD1 on 6 matching bases. V was cut by 4 bases and J by 1 base, with 8 bases left in between. From germline, CDR1 is SEHNR and CDR2 FQNEAQ (reference sequence). The CDR3 consists of 14 residues.

The chain carries TRBV6-6 and TRBJ1-2; TRBD1 is a possible D gene (5 bases). CDR3 size: 11 residues. CDR1 and CDR2 from the germline V gene are MNHNY and SVGAGI (reference sequence). The CDR3 loop reads CAITGGAGYTF. Written as DNA, the CDR3 is TGTGCGATTACGGGGGGAGCTGGCTACACCTTC.